This TCR beta chain stems from a study of Ad26.COV2.S vaccination and SARS-CoV-2 variants. Study information: Participant was drawn from the COV1001 Ad26.COV2.S trial arm.

TCRdb keeps only in-frame clones here, not all; method: immunoSEQ multiplex PCR. Seen here are about 480,000 clones, around 85% observed once, and the top ten hold around 13%. Study findings and constraints: Responses of T cells in total may have been underestimated by the TCR breadth and depth analyses. Placebo and vaccine recipients had non-spike TCR breadth that was similar.

Trimming stripped 4 bases from V and 7 bases from J, with 8 bases between. This CDR3 region has 13 residues. Germline CDR1 is LGHDT and CDR2 is YNNKEL (reference sequence). Specified treatment: roughly 20 received Ad26.COV2.S at low or high dose, single or two shots; about 5 received placebo; per-sample allocation not given. Sample collection was performed on day 63 after the first vaccine or placebo injection. Built on an Ad26 vector, the vaccine expressed Wuhan-strain SARS-CoV-2 spike. Note on this clone: What it binds is unknown.

This clonotype was sampled from a person between 18 and 60 years old who received the Ad26.COV2.S COVID-19 vaccine or a placebo. Material: peripheral blood, obtained in a trial of Ad26.COV2.S vaccine versus placebo. The chain is built from TRBV3-1 (or the pseudogene TRBV3-2) and TRBJ1-6; no reliable D call. CDR3 residues: CASSLAGNSPLHF. CDR3 DNA: TGTGCCAGCAGCCTAGCGGGCAATTCACCCCTCCACTTT.